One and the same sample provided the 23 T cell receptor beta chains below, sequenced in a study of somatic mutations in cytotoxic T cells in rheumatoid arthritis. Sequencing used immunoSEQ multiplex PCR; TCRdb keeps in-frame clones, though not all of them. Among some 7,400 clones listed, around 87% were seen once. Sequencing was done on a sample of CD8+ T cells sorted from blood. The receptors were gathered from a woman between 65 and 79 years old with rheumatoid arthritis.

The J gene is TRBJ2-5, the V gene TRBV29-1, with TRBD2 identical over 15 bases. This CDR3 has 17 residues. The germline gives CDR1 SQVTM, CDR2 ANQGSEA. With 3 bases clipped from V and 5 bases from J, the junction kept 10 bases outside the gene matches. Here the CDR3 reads CSVDGLAGGTPGETQYF. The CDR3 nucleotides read TGCAGCGTTGACGGACTAGCGGGGGGGACACCGGGGGAGACCCAGTACTTC.

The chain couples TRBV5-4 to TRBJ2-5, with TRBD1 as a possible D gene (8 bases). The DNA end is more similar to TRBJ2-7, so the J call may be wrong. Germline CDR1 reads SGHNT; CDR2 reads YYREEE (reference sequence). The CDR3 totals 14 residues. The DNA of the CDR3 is TGTGCCAGCAGCAGACAGGGGAGGGTGGGCGAGCAGTACTTC. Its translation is CASSRQGRVGEQYF.

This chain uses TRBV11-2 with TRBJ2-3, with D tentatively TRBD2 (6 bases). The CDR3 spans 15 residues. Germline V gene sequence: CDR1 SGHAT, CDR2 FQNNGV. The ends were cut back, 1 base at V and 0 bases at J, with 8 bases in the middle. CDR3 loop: CASSLVGTSTDTQYF. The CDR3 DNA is TGTGCCAGCAGCTTAGTGGGGACTAGCACAGATACGCAGTATTTT.

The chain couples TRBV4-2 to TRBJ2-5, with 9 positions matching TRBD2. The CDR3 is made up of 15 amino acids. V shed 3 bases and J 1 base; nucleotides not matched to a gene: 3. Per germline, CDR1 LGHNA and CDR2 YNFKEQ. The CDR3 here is CASSQASGAQETQYF. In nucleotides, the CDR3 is TGTGCCAGCAGCCAGGCTAGCGGGGCCCAAGAGACCCAGTACTTC.

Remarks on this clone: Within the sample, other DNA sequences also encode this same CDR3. CDR3 in DNA: TGTGCCAGCAGCCCCGGGACAGGGGGTTACGAGCAGTACTTC. This translates into CASSPGTGGYEQYF. The J gene is TRBJ2-7, the V gene TRBV5-4; 11 nucleotides agree with TRBD1. Germline CDR1 is SGHNT and CDR2 is YYREEE (reference sequence). The CDR3 has 14 amino acids. The trim removed 4 bases at V and 4 bases at J, leaving 4 bases unmatched.

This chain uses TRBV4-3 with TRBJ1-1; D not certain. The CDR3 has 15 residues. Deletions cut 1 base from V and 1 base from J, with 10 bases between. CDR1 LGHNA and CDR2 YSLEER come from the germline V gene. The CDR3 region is CASSQAYNSNTEAFF. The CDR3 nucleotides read TGCGCCAGCAGCCAAGCGTACAATTCGAACACTGAAGCTTTCTTT.

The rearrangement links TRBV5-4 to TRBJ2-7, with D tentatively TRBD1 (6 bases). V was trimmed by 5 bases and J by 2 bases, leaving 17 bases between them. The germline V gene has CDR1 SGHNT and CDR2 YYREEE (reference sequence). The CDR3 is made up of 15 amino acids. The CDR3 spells CASRFGAGDPYEQYF. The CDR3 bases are TGTGCCAGCAGGTTTGGGGCAGGGGACCCCTACGAGCAGTACTTC.

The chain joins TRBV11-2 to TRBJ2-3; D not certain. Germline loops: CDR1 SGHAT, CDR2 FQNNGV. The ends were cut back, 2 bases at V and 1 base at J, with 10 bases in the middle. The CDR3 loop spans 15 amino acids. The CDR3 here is CASSLFSAGTDTQYF. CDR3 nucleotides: TGTGCCAGCAGCTTATTCTCTGCGGGCACAGATACGCAGTATTTT.

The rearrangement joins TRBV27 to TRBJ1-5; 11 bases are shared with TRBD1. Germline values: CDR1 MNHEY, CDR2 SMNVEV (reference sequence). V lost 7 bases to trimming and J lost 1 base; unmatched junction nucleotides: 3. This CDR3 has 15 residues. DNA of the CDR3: TGTGCCAGCAAGTGGACAGGGGGCAGCAATCAGCCCCAGCATTTT. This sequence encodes CASKWTGGSNQPQHF.

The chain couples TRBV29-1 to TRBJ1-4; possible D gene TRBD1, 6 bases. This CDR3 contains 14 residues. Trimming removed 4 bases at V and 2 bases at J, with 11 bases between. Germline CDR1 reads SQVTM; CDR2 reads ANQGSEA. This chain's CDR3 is CSVAQGNTNEKLFF. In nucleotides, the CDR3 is TGCAGCGTTGCACAGGGAAATACTAATGAAAAACTGTTTTTT.

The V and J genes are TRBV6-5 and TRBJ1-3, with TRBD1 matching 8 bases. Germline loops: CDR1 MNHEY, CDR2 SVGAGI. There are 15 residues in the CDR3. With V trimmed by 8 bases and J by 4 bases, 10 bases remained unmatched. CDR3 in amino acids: CASSPTGGTGNTIYF. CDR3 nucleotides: TGTGCCAGCTCCCCCACAGGGGGGACAGGAAACACCATATATTTT.

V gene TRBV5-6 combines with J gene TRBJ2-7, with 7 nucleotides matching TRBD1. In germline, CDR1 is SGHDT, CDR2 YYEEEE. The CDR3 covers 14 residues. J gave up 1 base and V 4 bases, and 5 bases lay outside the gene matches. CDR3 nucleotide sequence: TGTGCCAGCAGCCCCTACAGGGGTTCCTACGAGCAGTACTTC. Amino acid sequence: CASSPYRGSYEQYF.

CDR3 sequence: CASSPRIDGEAFF. The CDR3 DNA follows: TGTGCCAGCAGCCCCAGAATTGATGGTGAAGCTTTCTTT. The V and J genes are TRBV7-9 and TRBJ1-1; no clear D gene. Germline values: CDR1 SEHNR, CDR2 FQNEAQ (reference sequence). This CDR3 spans 13 amino acids. Trimming took off 5 bases at V and 7 bases at J, with 14 bases between the two ends.

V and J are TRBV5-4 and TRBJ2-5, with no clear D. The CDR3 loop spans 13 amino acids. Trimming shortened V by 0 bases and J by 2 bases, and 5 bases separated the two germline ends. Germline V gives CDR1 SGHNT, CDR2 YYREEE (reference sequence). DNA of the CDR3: TGTGCCAGCAGCTTGGGTCTGCAAGAGACCCAGTACTTC. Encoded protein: CASSLGLQETQYF.

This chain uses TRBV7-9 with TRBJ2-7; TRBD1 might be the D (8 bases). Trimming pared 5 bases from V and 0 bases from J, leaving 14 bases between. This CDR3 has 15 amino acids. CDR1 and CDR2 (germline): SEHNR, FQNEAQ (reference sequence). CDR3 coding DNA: TGTGCCAGCAGCCCACAGGGGGGGGCCTCCTACGAGCAGTACTTC. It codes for CASSPQGGASYEQYF.

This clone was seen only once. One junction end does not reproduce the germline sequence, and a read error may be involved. The CDR3 DNA follows: TGTGCCAGCAGCTTACTGGGACTAGAAGACTCCCACGAGCAGTACTTC. It codes for CASSLLGLEDSHEQYF. The V gene is TRBV11-2, the J gene TRBJ2-7, with TRBD2 matching 8 bases. This CDR3 spans 16 amino acids. From germline, CDR1 is SGHAT and CDR2 FQNNGV.

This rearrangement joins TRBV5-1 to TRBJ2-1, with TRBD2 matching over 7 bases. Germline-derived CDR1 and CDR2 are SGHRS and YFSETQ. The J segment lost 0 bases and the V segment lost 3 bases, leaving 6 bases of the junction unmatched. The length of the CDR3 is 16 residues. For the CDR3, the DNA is TGCGCCAGCAGCTGGTCTAGCGGTAGCTCCTACAATGAGCAGTTCTTC. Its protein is CASSWSSGSSYNEQFF.

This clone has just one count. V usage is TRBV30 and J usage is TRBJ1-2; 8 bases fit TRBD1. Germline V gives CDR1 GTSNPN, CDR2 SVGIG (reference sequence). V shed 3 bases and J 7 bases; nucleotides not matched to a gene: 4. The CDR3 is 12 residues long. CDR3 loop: CAWRGQVPGYTF. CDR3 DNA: TGTGCCTGGAGGGGACAGGTGCCTGGCTACACCTTC.

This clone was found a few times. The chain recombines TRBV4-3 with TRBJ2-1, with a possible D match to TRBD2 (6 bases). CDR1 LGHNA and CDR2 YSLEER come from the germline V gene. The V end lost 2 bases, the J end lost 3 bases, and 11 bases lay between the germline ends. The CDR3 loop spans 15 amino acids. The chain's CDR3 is CASSQLVADYNEQFF. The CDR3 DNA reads TGCGCCAGCAGCCAACTAGTAGCGGACTACAATGAGCAGTTCTTC.

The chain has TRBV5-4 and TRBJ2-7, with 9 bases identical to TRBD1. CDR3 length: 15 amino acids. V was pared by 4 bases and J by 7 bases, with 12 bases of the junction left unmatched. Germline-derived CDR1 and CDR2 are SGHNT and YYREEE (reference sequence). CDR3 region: CASSLSGTGLWEQYF. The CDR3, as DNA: TGTGCCAGCAGCCTGTCCGGGACAGGGTTGTGGGAGCAGTACTTC.

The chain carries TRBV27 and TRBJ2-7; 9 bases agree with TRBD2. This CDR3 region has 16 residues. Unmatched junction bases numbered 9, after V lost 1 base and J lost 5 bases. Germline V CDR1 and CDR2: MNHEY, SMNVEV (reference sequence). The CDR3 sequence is CASSLFRAGGPDEQYF. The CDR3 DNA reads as TGTGCCAGCAGTTTATTTAGGGCGGGAGGGCCGGACGAGCAGTACTTC.

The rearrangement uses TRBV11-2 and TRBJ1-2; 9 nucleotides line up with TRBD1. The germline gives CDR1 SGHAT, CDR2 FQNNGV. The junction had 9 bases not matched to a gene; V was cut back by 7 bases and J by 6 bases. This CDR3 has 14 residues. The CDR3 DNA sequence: TGTGCCAGCACCCTAGGACAGGGGCGTCATGGCTACACCTTC. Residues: CASTLGQGRHGYTF.

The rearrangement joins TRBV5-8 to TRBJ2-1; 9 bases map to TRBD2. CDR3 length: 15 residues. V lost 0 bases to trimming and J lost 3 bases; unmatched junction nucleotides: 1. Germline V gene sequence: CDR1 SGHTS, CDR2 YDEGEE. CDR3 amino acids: CASSLGTSDYNEQFF. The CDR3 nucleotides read TGTGCCAGCAGCTTGGGGACTAGCGACTACAATGAGCAGTTCTTC. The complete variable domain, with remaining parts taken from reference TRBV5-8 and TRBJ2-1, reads EAGVTQSPTHLIKTRGQQATLRCSPISGHTSVYWYQQALGLGLQFLLWYDEGEERNRGNFPPRFSGRQFPNYSSELNVNALELEDSALYLCASSLGTSDYNEQFFGPGTRLTVL.